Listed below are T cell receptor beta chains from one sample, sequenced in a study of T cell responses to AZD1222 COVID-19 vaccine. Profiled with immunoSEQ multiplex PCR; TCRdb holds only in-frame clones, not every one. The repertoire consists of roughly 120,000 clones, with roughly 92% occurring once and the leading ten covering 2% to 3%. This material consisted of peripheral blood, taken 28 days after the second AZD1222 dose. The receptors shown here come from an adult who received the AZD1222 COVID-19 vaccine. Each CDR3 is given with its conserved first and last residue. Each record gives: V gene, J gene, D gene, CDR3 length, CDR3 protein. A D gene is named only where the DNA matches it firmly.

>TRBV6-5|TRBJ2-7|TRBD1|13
CASRRDRGYEQYF
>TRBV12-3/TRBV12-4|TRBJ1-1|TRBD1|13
CASSFQGATEAFF
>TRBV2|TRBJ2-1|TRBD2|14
CASNQLAGVNEQFF
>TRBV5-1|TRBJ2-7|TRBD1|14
CASSLQGATYEQYF
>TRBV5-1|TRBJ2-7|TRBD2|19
CASSLAQGSGAVSSYEQYF
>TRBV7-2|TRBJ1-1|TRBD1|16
CASSPPRGTGSTEAFF
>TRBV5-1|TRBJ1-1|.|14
CASSLVQANTEAFF
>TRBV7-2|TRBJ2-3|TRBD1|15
CASGGTGVATDTQYF
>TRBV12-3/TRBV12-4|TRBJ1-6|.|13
CASSLGWTSPLHF
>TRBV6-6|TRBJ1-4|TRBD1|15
CASRSSGTGQEKLFF
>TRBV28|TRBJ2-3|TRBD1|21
CASSLRYLRDRVGLGTDTQYF
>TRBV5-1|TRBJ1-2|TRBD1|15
CASSPPGQGTYGYTF
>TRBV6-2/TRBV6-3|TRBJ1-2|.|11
CASSWTYGYTF
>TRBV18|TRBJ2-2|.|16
CASSPHRQDPTGELFF
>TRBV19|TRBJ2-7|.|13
CASSDDSESEQYF
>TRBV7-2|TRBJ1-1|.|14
CASSSQARTVEAFF
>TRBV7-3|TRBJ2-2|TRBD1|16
CASSHGQGPGTGELFF
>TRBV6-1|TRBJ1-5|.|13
CASSPGSNQPQHF
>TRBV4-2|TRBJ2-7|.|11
CASSQEYEQYF
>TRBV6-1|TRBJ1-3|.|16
CASSDTPGRTGNTIYF
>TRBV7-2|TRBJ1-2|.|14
CASSFVSPGHGYTF
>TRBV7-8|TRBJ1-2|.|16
CASSSPLDTLNYGYTF
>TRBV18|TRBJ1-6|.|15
CASSPAGAYNSPLHF
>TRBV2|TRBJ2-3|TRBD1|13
CAIPTGAEDTQYF
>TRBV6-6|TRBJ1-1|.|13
CASRDTGYPEAFF
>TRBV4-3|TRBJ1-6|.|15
CASSQAQGHESPLHF
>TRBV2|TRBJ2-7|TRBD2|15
CASSSLAGGPYEQYF
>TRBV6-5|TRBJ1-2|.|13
CASRGLLNYGYTF
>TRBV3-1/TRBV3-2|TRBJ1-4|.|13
CASSQEGAEKLFF
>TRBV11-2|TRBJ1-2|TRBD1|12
CASSGQDYGYTF
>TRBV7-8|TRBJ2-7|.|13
CASSLDLTYEQYF
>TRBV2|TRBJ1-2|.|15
CASLVGRSLNYGYTF